Given below is one TCR beta chain in context. For each subset, genomic DNA was distributed in equal portions over several immunoSEQ plates. Unsorted PBMC replicate PCRs drew on around 300 ng DNA, representing some 30,000 T cell genomes. Data came from immunoSEQ multiplex PCR; TCRdb stores just in-frame clones and leaves some out. The sample includes fewer than 600,000 clones, about four fifths of them seen just once. This sample is part of a study of shared clonotypes between healthy human individuals. Germline CDR1 is SGHTA and CDR2 is FQGTGA. Trimming took 3 bases from V and 4 from J, leaving 6 bases between them. The CDR3 contains 13 residues.

Sequencing was done on a sample of PBMCs. The receptor was derived from a woman between 35 and 50 years old in good health. Some clones in this sample may be carry-over from other donors' samples. The V call is TRBV7-3, the J call TRBJ2-2; a weak D match, TRBD2 (5 bases). CDR3 residues: CASSFEGTGELFF. In DNA form, the CDR3 reads TGTGCCAGCAGCTTCGAGGGCACCGGGGAGCTGTTTTTT.